Detailed here is one TCR beta chain. Germline V gene lookup returns CDR1 SNHLY and CDR2 FYNNEI. Germline trimming cut 9 bases from V and 4 bases from J; bases unmatched to any gene: 13. The CDR3 extends over 16 amino acids. The data were produced by immunoSEQ multiplex PCR, yet TCRdb's version contains in-frame clones alone and is incomplete. The sample yields 90,000 to 130,000 clones, around four fifths seen once. This entry comes from a study of blood T cell repertoires in COVID-19. Sequenced material: peripheral blood. The chain employs TRBV2 and TRBJ2-1; 9 bases map to TRBD2. The source is a woman in her 70s with acute or convalescent COVID-19. CDR3 in amino acids: CASLSNAGGAYNEQFF. The CDR3, as DNA: TGTGCCAGTTTAAGTAATGCGGGGGGGGCTTACAATGAGCAGTTCTTC.